The clone carrying this T cell receptor (beta chain) was seen many times. Its antigen is unidentified. TCR beta CDR3 amplification used RNA transcripts. The first-round RT-PCR employed HTBI primers together with the Qiagen OneStep RT-PCR kit. A multiplex PCR was then performed as the second round. A single record per CDR3 protein comes from TCRdb applying MiXCR to the multiplex PCR reads. The sample holds just over 400,000 distinct CDR3 sequences, under 25% seen once. CDR3 length: 15 residues. Germline CDR1 SGHRS, CDR2 YFSETQ. The V and J ends lost 4 bases and 4 bases respectively, with 17 bases between them. Diagnostic conclusions were grounded in clinical symptoms, serum thyroxine, TRAb, thyroid ultrasound and orbital computed tomography. The data derive from a study of Graves' ophthalmopathy and Graves' hyperthyroidism. Study-wide context: The study drew peripheral blood at initial diagnosis, before any treatment.

The study's findings and limits: Clonotypes were expanded in thyroid at above 0.001 frequency, and most also appeared in blood.

The source material was peripheral blood. The gene calls are TRBV5-1 and TRBJ1-1; D possibly corresponds to TRBD1 (6 bases). This sequence originates from a woman younger than 35 with stable Graves' hyperthyroidism. The CDR3 DNA sequence: TGCGCCAGCAGCATATCAGGGGATCGGGGCACTGAAGCTTTCTTT. Encoded protein: CASSISGDRGTEAFF.